The clone carrying this T cell receptor beta chain occurred many times. What it binds is unknown. V gave up 2 bases and J gave up 5 bases, with 10 bases separating them. The CDR3 has 14 residues. Germline-derived CDR1 and CDR2 are ENHRY and SYGVKD. The sample is drawn from a study of naive and memory T cell subsets. Overall study results and limits: Delayed type IV hypersensitivity infiltration was taken to explain higher tuberculin-site TCR counts.

The treatment: skin biopsy from PPD injection site in Mantoux-positive individual. TCR cDNA received a 3' ligated oligonucleotide that carried a UMI. Four PCR rounds used nested alpha and beta constant region primers plus the SP2 primer. Reverse transcription of blood and skin TCR RNA was primed at alpha and beta constant regions. TCRdb fed the UMI-ligation and nested PCR reads into MiXCR, producing one record per CDR3 protein. Of fewer than 35,000 distinct CDR3 sequences detected, more than 6.5% appear once; the ten largest clones hold roughly 3.2%. The rearrangement joins TRBV10-3 to TRBJ2-1; D perhaps matches TRBD1 (5 bases). The starting material was skin, obtained from a tuberculin skin test site. The source is an adult in good health. The CDR3 protein is CAISEGQGHNEQFF. The CDR3 DNA reads TGTGCCATCAGTGAGGGGCAGGGCCACAATGAGCAGTTCTTC.